The next 11 T cell receptor beta chains were all read from a single sample in a study of control samples from healthy donors and cancer patients. Some clones are missing from TCRdb's copy, which holds only in-frame ones; the method was immunoSEQ multiplex PCR. The sample includes 150,000 to 200,000 clones, around 90% seen only once; the top ten take approximately 1.8%. Sequenced material: blood. The receptor set was obtained from a man between 18 and 29 years old in good health.

This clone was observed a few times. V usage is TRBV21-1 and J usage is TRBJ2-3; TRBD2 reflects the table's D call only, with no check against the DNA. TRBV21-1 is flagged as a pseudogene. The CDR3 totals 16 residues. CDR3 in amino acids: CASSKEPAASTDTQYF. The CDR3 DNA is TGTGCCAGCAGCAAAGAGCCAGCGGCTAGCACAGATACGCAGTATTTT.

This chain connects TRBV2 to TRBJ2-7; 9 bases match TRBD1. J lost 3 bases, V lost 6 bases, and 6 bases had no gene match. CDR3 size: 14 residues. CDR1 SNHLY and CDR2 FYNNEI come from the germline V gene. CDR3 amino acids: CASRPGTGRYEQYF. The CDR3, as DNA: TGTGCCAGCAGGCCCGGGACAGGGCGCTACGAGCAGTACTTC.

A few counts support this clone. The chain has TRBV12-3 or TRBV12-4 and TRBJ1-1; D possibly corresponds to TRBD1 (5 bases). The CDR3 runs 12 residues. The germline V and J ends were trimmed by 6 bases and 6 bases, with 11 bases remaining between them. CDR3 in amino acids: CASSPPGAEAFF. Here the CDR3 DNA reads TGTGCCAGCAGCCCCCCGGGGGCTGAAGCTTTCTTT.

V and J are TRBV18 and TRBJ1-5; no clear D gene. The germline V gene has CDR1 KGHSH and CDR2 LQKENI. Trimming shortened V by 4 bases and J by 7 bases, and 14 bases separated the two germline ends. The CDR3 spans 14 residues. CDR3 sequence (DNA): TGTGCCAGCTCACGTAGGTTCCTGGGACAGCCCCAGCATTTT. It codes for CASSRRFLGQPQHF.

The chain combines TRBV4-1 with TRBJ2-7; D gene uncertain. CDR1 and CDR2 from the germline V gene are MGHRA and YSYEKL. V lost 0 bases and J lost 0, with 15 bases in between. The CDR3 is 17 amino acids. CDR3 region: CASSQDVRAKNSYEQYF. The DNA for the CDR3 is TGCGCCAGCAGCCAAGACGTCCGGGCGAAGAACTCCTACGAGCAGTACTTC.

The chain uses TRBV2 and TRBJ1-1; D ambiguous. The V gene lost 6 bases and the J gene lost 9 bases, with 11 bases spanning the gap. The length of the CDR3 is 11 residues. CDR1 is SNHLY, CDR2 FYNNEI, per germline. CDR3 sequence (DNA): TGTGCCAGCAGATACTCCCGAAAAGCTTTCTTT. This codes for CASRYSRKAFF. Variable domain in full (rest from reference TRBV2 and TRBJ1-1): EPEVTQTPSHQVTQMGQEVILRCVPISNHLYFYWYRQILGQKVEFLVSFYNNEISEKSEIFDDQFSVERPDGSNFTLKIRSTKLEDSAMYFCASRYSRKAFFGQGTRLTVV.

The chain carries TRBV19 and TRBJ1-5; TRBD1 matches 10 bases. Trimming took 5 bases from V and 3 from J; bases not matched to a gene: 7. The CDR3 length is 16 residues. The germline CDR1 and CDR2 sequences are LNHDA and SQIVND (reference sequence). CDR3 coding DNA: TGTGCCAGTAGTCTCAGGACAGGGGGGGACAATCAGCCCCAGCATTTT. Protein product: CASSLRTGGDNQPQHF.

This clone was seen only a few times. The chain has TRBV5-5 and TRBJ1-5; D call uncertain. In germline, CDR1 is SGHKS, CDR2 YYEKEE (reference sequence). The CDR3 is 13 residues long. The V end lost 0 bases, the J end lost 2 bases, and 3 bases lay between the germline ends. The CDR3 nucleotides are TGTGCCAGCAGCTTGGTCGGCAATCAGCCCCAGCATTTT. This codes for CASSLVGNQPQHF.

The rearrangement joins TRBV28 to TRBJ2-7; D gene ambiguous. Germline CDR1 reads MDHEN; CDR2 reads SYDVKM. The CDR3 loop spans 13 amino acids. Trimming left V 4 bases short and J 7 bases short, with 14 bases between. CDR3 protein: CASSWRELGEQYF. The CDR3 coding sequence is TGTGCCAGCAGTTGGAGAGAACTTGGGGAGCAGTACTTC.

This chain connects TRBV7-2 to TRBJ2-7; 11 bases map to TRBD2. Germline V gene data show CDR1 as SGHTA and CDR2 as FQGNSA. V shed 6 bases and J 4 bases; nucleotides not matched to a gene: 2. The CDR3 has 13 residues. In DNA form, the CDR3 reads TGTGCCAGCAGAGTAGCGGGGGGGTACGAGCAGTACTTC. This translates into CASRVAGGYEQYF.

This chain uses TRBV6-5 with TRBJ2-7; weak D call: TRBD2 (6 bases). Germline V CDR1 and CDR2: MNHEY, SVGAGI. The CDR3 covers 16 residues. The ends were cut back, 2 bases at V and 0 bases at J, with 14 bases in the middle. In DNA form, the CDR3 reads TGTGCCAGCAGTTACCGGCGGGGAAGTTCCTCCTACGAGCAGTACTTC. Residues: CASSYRRGSSSYEQYF.